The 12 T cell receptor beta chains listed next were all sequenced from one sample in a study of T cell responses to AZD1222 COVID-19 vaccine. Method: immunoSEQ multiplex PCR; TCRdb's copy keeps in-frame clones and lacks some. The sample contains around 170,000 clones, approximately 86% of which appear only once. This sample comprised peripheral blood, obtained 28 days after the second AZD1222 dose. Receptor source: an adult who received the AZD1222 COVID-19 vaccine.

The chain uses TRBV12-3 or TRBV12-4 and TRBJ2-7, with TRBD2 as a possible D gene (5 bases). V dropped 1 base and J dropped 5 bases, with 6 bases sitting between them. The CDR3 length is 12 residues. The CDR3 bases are TGTGCCAGCAGTTTAGGAGGGCACGAGCAGTACTTC. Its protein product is CASSLGGHEQYF.

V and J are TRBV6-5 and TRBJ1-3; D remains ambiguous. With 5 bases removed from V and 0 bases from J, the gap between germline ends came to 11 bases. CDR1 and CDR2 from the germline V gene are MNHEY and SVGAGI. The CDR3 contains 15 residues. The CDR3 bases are TGTGCCAGCAGTCATCGGACCTACTCTGGAAACACCATATATTTT. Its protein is CASSHRTYSGNTIYF.

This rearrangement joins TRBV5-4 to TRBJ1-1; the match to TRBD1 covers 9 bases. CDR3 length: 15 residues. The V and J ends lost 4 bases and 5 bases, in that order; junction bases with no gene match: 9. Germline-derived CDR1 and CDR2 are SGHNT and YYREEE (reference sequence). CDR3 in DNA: TGTGCCAGCAGCCACATCGACAGGGGGACGACTGAAGCTTTCTTT. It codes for CASSHIDRGTTEAFF.

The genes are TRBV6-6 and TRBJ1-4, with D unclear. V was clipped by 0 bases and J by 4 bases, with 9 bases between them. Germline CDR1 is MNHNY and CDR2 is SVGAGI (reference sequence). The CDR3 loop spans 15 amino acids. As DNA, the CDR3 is TGTGCCAGCAGTTACTCGGGTGGGATTAATGAAAAACTGTTTTTT. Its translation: CASSYSGGINEKLFF.

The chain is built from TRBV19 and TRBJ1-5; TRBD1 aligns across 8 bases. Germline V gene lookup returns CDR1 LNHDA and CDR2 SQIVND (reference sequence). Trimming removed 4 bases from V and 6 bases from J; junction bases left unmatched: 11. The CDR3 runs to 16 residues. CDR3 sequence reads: CASSSRQGALGQPQHF. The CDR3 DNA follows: TGTGCCAGTAGTAGCCGGCAGGGGGCTTTGGGTCAGCCCCAGCATTTT.

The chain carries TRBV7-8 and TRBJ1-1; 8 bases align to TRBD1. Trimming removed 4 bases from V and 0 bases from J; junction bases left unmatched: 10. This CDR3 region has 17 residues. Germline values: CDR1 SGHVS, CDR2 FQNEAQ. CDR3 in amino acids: CASSSSRQGKMNTEAFF. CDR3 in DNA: TGTGCCAGCAGCTCTAGCAGACAGGGGAAGATGAACACTGAAGCTTTCTTT.

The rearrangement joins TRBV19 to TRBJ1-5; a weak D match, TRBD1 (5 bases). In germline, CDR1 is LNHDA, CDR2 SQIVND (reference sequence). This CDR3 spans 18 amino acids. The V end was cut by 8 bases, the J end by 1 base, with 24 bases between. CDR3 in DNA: TGTGCCAGTTCCAGCAGGGCCTCTGGGCTCAGGAGCAATCAGCCCCAGCATTTT. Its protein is CASSSRASGLRSNQPQHF.

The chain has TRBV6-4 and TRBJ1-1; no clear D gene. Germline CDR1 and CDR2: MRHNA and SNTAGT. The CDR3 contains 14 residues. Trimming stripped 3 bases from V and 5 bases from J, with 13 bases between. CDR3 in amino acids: CASSESGLATEAFF. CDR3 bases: TGTGCCAGCAGTGAAAGTGGGCTGGCGACTGAAGCTTTCTTT.

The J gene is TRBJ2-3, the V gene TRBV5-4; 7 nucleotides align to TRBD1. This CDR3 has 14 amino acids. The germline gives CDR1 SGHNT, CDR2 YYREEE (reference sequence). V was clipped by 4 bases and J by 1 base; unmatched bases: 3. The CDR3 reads CASSPGQRTDTQYF. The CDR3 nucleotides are TGTGCCAGCAGCCCGGGACAGCGCACAGATACGCAGTATTTT.

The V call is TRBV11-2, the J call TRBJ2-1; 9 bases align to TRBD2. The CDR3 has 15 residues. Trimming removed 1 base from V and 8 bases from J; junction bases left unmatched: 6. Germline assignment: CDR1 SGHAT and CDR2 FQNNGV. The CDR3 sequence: CASSLGRGGTDEQFF. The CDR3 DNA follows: TGTGCCAGCAGCTTAGGGCGGGGGGGCACAGATGAGCAGTTCTTC.

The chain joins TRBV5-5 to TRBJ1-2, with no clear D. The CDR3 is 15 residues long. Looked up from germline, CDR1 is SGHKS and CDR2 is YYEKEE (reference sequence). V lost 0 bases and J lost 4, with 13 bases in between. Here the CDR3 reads CASSLGHSTTYGYTF. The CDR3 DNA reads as TGTGCCAGCAGCTTGGGACACTCGACTACCTATGGCTACACCTTC.

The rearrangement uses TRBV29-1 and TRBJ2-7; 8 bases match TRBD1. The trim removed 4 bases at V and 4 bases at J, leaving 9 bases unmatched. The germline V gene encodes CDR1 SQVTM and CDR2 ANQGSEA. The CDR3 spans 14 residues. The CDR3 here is CSVAPGQDFYEQYF. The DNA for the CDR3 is TGCAGCGTTGCCCCGGGACAGGACTTTTACGAGCAGTACTTC.